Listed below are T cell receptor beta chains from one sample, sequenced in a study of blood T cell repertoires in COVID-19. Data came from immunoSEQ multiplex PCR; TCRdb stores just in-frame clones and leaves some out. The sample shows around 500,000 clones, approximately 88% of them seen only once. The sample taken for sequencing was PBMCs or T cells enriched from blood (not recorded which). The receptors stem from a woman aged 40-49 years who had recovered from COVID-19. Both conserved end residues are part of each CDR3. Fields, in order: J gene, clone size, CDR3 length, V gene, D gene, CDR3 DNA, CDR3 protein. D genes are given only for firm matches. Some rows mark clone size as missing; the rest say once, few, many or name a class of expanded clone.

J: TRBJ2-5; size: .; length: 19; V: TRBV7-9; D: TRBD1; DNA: TGTGCCAGCAGCTTCCCCGGGACAGGGGTGGACTCGCTTCAAGAGACCCAGTACTTC; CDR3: CASSFPGTGVDSLQETQYF
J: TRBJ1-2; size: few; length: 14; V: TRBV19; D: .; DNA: TGTGCCAGTAGTACCCTGGGGGGGGCAGGTGGCTACACCTTC; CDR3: CASSTLGGAGGYTF
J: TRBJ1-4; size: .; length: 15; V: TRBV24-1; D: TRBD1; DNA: TGTGCCACCAGTGATTCACAGGGGGATAATGAAAAACTGTTTTTT; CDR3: CATSDSQGDNEKLFF
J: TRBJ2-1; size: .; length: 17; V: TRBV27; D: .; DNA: TGTGCCAGCAGTTCTATAATACAGGCAGGCCGGTACAATGAGCAGTTCTTC; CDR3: CASSSIIQAGRYNEQFF
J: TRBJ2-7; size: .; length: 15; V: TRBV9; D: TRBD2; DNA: TGTGCCAGCAGCGTAGGGGGCGGGAGTCCCTACGAGCAGTACTTC; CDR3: CASSVGGGSPYEQYF
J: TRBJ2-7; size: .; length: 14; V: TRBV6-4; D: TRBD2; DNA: TGTGCCAGCAGAGCTAGCGGGAGCTCCTACGAGCAGTACTTC; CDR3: CASRASGSSYEQYF
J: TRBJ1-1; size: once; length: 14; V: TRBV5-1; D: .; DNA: TGCGCCAGCAGCTTTGGGGGGTTCGACACTGAAGCTTTCTTT; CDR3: CASSFGGFDTEAFF
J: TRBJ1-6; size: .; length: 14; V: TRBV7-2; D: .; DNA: TGTGCCAGCAGCCCCTGGGTGGCGGATTCACCCCTCCACTTT; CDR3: CASSPWVADSPLHF
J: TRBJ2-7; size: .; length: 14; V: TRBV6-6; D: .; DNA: TGTGCCAGCAGTTTATTAGCTTTTCCCTACGAGCAGTACTTC; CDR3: CASSLLAFPYEQYF
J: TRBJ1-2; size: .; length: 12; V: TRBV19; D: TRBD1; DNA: TGTGCCAGTAACGACAGGGTAGGTGGCTACACCTTC; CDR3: CASNDRVGGYTF
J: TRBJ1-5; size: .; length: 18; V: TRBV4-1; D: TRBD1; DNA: TGCGCCAGCAGCCAAGTGGCAGGGGGCGAGTCTGTATATCAGCCCCAGCATTTT; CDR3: CASSQVAGGESVYQPQHF
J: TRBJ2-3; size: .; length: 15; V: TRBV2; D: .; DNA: TGTGCCAGCACCCCAAGGGGTCTTCCCACAGATACGCAGTATTTT; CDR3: CASTPRGLPTDTQYF
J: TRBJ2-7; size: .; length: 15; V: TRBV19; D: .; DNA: TGTGCCAGTAGTATAGTTAGACTACCCACCTACGAGCAGTACTTC; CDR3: CASSIVRLPTYEQYF
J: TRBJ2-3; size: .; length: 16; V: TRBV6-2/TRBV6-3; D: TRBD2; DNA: TGTGCCAGCAGTTATGGGACTAGCGGTAGCACAGATACGCAGTATTTT; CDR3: CASSYGTSGSTDTQYF
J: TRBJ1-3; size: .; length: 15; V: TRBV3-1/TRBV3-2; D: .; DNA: TGTGCCAGCAGCCATGACAGGCTCTCTGGAAACACCATATATTTT; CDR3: CASSHDRLSGNTIYF
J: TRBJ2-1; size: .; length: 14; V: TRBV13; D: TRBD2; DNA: TGTGCCAGCAGCTTGGGCGGGAGAGGAAATGAGCAGTTCTTC; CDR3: CASSLGGRGNEQFF
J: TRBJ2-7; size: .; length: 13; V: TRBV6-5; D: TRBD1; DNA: TGTGCCAGCAGTCCGACAGGGGCCTACGAGCAGTACTTC; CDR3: CASSPTGAYEQYF
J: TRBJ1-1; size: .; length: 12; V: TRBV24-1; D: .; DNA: TGTGCCACCAGTGATTTGACAGGGGAAGCTTTCTTT; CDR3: CATSDLTGEAFF
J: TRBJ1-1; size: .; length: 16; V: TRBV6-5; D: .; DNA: TGTGCCAGCAGTTACTCTACCCTGGCTTCGAACACTGAAGCTTTCTTT; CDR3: CASSYSTLASNTEAFF
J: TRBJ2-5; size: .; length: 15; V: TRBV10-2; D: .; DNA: TGCGCCAGCAGTGAGTCGGAGACCCCAATGGGGACCCAGTACTTC; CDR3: CASSESETPMGTQYF
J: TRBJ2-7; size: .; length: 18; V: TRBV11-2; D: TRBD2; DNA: TGTGCCAGCAGCTCAGGACTAGCGGGAGGCGCCGGGTGGTACGAGCAGTACTTC; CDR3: CASSSGLAGGAGWYEQYF
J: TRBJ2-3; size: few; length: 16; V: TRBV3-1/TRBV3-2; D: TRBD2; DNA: TGTGCCAGCAGCCATGGTGACGGGAGGGCCGGGGATACGCAGTATTTT; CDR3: CASSHGDGRAGDTQYF
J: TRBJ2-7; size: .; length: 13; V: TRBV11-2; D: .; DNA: TGTGCCAGCAGCTTTGACAGGACGGTCGAGCAGTACTTC; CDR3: CASSFDRTVEQYF
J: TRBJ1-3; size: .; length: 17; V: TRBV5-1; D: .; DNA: TGCGCCAGCAGCTTGGAGTCAGGGAATAACCCTGGAAACACCATATATTTT; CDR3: CASSLESGNNPGNTIYF
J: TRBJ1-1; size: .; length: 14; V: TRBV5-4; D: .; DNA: TGTGCCAGCAGCTTGACAGGGAGTAGCACTGAAGCTTTCTTT; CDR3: CASSLTGSSTEAFF
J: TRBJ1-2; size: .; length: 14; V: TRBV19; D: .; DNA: TGTGCCAGTAGTCGGCAGGGAAGTGACTATGGCTACACCTTC; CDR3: CASSRQGSDYGYTF
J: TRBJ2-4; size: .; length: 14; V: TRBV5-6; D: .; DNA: TGTGCCAGCAGCTTGGGACTAGCCAAAAACATTCAGTACTTC; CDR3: CASSLGLAKNIQYF
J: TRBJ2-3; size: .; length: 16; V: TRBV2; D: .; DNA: TGTGCCAGCACCCCCCCTATAGCGACGGAACTGGGTACGCAGTATTTT; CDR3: CASTPPIATELGTQYF
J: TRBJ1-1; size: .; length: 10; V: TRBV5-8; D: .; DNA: TGTGCCAGCAGTATCACTGAAGCTTTCTTT; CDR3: CASSITEAFF
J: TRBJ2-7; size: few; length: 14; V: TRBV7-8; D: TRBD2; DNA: TGTGCCAGCAGCTGGACTAGCGGGAGGAGCGAGCAGTACTTC; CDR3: CASSWTSGRSEQYF
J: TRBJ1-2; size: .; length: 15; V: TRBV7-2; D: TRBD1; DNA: TGTGCCAGCAGCTCTATTCCGGACAGGGGAAATCGCTACACCTTC; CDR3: CASSSIPDRGNRYTF
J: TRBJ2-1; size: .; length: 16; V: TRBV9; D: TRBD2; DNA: TGTGCCAGCAGCGGGAGCGGGAGAGGTAACTACAATGAGCAGTTCTTC; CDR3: CASSGSGRGNYNEQFF
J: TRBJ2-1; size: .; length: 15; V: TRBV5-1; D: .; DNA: TGCGCCAGCAGCCGGACAGACTCCTCATACAATGAGCAGTTCTTC; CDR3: CASSRTDSSYNEQFF
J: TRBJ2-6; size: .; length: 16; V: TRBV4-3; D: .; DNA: TGCGCCAGCAGCCAAGCCACTTTCTCTGGGGCCAACGTCCTGACTTTC; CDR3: CASSQATFSGANVLTF
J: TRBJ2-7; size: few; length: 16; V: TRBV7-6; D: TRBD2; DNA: TGTGCCAGCAGCCCTGTGACTAGCGGGGCTCACTACGAGCAGTACTTC; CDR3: CASSPVTSGAHYEQYF
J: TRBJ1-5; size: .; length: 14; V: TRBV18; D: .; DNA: TGTGCCAGCTCACCAAAGACAGATAATCAGCCCCAGCATTTT; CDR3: CASSPKTDNQPQHF
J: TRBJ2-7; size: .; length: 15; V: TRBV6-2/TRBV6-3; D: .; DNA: TGTGCCAGCAGTTCCGCGCCGGAGCGGATCTACGAGCAGTACTTC; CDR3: CASSSAPERIYEQYF
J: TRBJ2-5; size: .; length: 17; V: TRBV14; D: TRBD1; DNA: TGTGCCAGCAGCCACCCTCGGGACAGGGGTGCCCAAGAGACCCAGTACTTC; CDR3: CASSHPRDRGAQETQYF
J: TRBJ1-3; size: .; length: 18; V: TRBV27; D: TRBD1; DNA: TGTGCCAGCAGGCCCGGACCACCGGGACAGGGGCTCGGAAACACCATATATTTT; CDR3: CASRPGPPGQGLGNTIYF
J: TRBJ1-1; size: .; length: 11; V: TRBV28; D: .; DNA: TGTGCCAGCACCGCGGACACTGAAGCTTTCTTT; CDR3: CASTADTEAFF
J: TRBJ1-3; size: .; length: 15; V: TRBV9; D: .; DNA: TGTGCCAGCAGCGTAGCGGGGGGGAGTGGAGACACCATATATTTT; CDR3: CASSVAGGSGDTIYF
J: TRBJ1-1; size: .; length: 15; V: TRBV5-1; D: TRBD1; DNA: TGCGCCAGCAGCTGGACAGGTGGCATGAACACTGAAGCTTTCTTT; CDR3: CASSWTGGMNTEAFF
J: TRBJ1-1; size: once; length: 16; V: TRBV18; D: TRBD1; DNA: TGTGCCAGCTCACCGGGACAGGGGAAAGTCGGCACTGAAGCTTTCTTT; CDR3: CASSPGQGKVGTEAFF
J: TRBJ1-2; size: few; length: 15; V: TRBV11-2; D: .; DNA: TGTGCCAGCAGCTTAGGGGCAGGGTCCGACTATGGCTACACCTTC; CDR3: CASSLGAGSDYGYTF
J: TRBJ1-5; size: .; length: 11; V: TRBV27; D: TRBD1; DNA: TGTGCCAGCAGTACAGGGGGCGCCCAGCATTTT; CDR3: CASSTGGAQHF
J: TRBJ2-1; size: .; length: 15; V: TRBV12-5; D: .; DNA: TGTGCTAGTCGCAGCGGAGCTAGCTCCTACAATGAGCAGTTCTTC; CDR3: CASRSGASSYNEQFF
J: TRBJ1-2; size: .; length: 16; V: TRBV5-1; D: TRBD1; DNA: TGCGCCAGCAGCGCCGGGACAGGGGGAGAAAACTATGGCTACACCTTC; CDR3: CASSAGTGGENYGYTF
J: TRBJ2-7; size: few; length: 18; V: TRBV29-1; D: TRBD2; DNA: TGCAGCGTCTTGTACCCCAGTCGGGCTAGCGGAAACTCCTACGAGCAGTACTTC; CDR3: CSVLYPSRASGNSYEQYF
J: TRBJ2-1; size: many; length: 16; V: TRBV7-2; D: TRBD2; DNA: TGTGCCAGCAGCTCAGGGGGTAGCGGGGGGTACAATGAGCAGTTCTTC; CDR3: CASSSGGSGGYNEQFF
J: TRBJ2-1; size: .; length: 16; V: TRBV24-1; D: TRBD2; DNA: TGTGCCACCAGTGCGGCGGACGGGGGGACCTACAATGAGCAGTTCTTC; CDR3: CATSAADGGTYNEQFF